A single T cell receptor beta chain is shown here with its context. Its antigen is currently unknown. The sample belongs to a study of cytomegalovirus exposure and HLA in healthy donors. Findings of the study overall: Per a prior analysis, the majority of TCR beta V segments were productive roughly 87% or roughly 30% of the time. The study recorded 150 to 200 TCR beta chains that were cytomegalovirus-associated. DRB1 had the most TCR associations and HLA-C the fewest, a later analysis found, with rates varying by HLA locus. Later on, an analysis found that several of the most significant clusters appeared to be linked to common viral pathogens, which included parvovirus B19.

CDR1 is LNHDA and CDR2 is SQIVND in the germline V gene (reference sequence). The CDR3 contains 13 residues. V lost 7 bases and J 5 bases, leaving 15 bases between the germline ends. Vbeta (60) and Jbeta (13) primers were used in the PCR. Only in-frame clones appear in the TCRdb table, and some are missing; sequencing was by immunoSEQ multiplex PCR. The repertoire consists of around 300,000 clones, with more than 55% occurring once and the leading ten covering 2% to 2.5%. The chain couples TRBV19 to TRBJ2-7, with D possibly matching TRBD2 (5 bases). The sequenced sample was PBMCs. The TCR originated in a female donor in good health and CMV-seronegative. CDR3 sequence reads: CASKMTAGHEQYF. In DNA, the CDR3 is TGTGCCAGTAAGATGACGGCGGGCCACGAGCAGTACTTC.